These T cell receptor beta chains were read from a single sample in a study of draining lymph node invasion in breast cancer. MiXCR was run by TCRdb on the bulk RNA-seq reads, yielding one entry per CDR3 protein. Among about 2,900 distinct CDR3 sequences listed, around 83% were seen once. Sequences were obtained from sorted memory CD4+ effector T cells from a lymph node. Receptor source: a female donor with luminal breast cancer. Both conserved end residues are part of each CDR3. The D gene is left open where the match is weak. Clone size is given for some rows only: seen once, a few or many times, or a class if the clone is expanded.

clone_size,cdr3_length,j_call,v_call,d_call,cdr3_aa,cdr3_nt
-,13,TRBJ1-2,TRBV10-2,TRBD1,CASSLLGTGRMTF,TGTGCCAGCAGTCTCCTGGGGACAGGGCGCATGACCTTC
-,13,TRBJ1-1,TRBV11-2,-,CASSPLQNTEAFF,TGTGCCAGCAGCCCTCTCCAGAACACTGAAGCTTTCTTT
-,18,TRBJ1-5,TRBV5-6,-,CASSFICTTDYSNQPQHF,TGTGCCAGCAGCTTTATCTGTACGACGGACTATAGCAATCAGCCCCAGCATTTT
-,15,TRBJ2-7,TRBV7-9,-,CASSLLGTRSYEQYF,TGTGCCAGCAGCTTACTTGGGACACGCTCCTACGAGCAGTACTTC
-,15,TRBJ1-5,TRBV7-9,-,CASSSSAGAIQPQHF,TGTGCCAGCAGCTCCTCCGCCGGGGCGATTCAGCCCCAGCATTTT
-,15,TRBJ2-7,TRBV12-3/TRBV12-4,-,CASSPGGGGRNEQYF,TGTGCCAGCAGTCCTGGGGGAGGAGGGCGGAACGAGCAGTACTTC
-,13,TRBJ1-1,TRBV3-1,-,CASSPDGDGEAFF,TGTGCCAGCAGCCCCGATGGAGACGGAGAAGCTTTCTTT
-,14,TRBJ2-3,TRBV2,TRBD2,CATLAGEPTDTQYF,TGTGCCACCCTAGCGGGGGAGCCCACAGATACGCAGTATTTT
few,17,TRBJ2-1,TRBV11-1,TRBD2,CASSYGLAGVSYNEQFF,TGTGCCAGCAGCTACGGACTAGCGGGAGTTTCGTACAATGAGCAGTTCTTC
once,14,TRBJ1-3,TRBV7-3,-,CASSLSVSGNTIYF,TGTGCCAGCAGCTTAAGTGTCTCTGGAAACACCATATATTTT
large,14,TRBJ2-1,TRBV7-2,TRBD2,CASSSYGTSNEQFF,TGTGCCAGCAGCTCCTACGGGACTAGCAATGAGCAGTTCTTC
-,13,TRBJ2-5,TRBV12-3/TRBV12-4,-,CASSLSTGETQYF,TGTGCCAGCAGTTTATCGACCGGGGAGACCCAGTACTTC
-,13,TRBJ2-1,TRBV7-9,-,CASSFSSYNEQFF,TGTGCCAGCAGCTTTAGCTCCTACAATGAGCAGTTCTTC
-,13,TRBJ1-5,TRBV10-3,-,CVSAANSNQPQHF,TGTGTCTCGGCGGCAAATAGCAATCAGCCCCAGCATTTT
-,13,TRBJ1-1,TRBV6-2/TRBV6-3,-,CASRRSVGPEAFF,TGTGCCAGCCGACGGAGTGTCGGCCCTGAAGCTTTCTTT
-,14,TRBJ1-1,TRBV7-2,TRBD1,CASSLAKSGGKAFF,TGTGCCAGCAGCTTAGCGAAGTCAGGGGGCAAAGCTTTCTTT